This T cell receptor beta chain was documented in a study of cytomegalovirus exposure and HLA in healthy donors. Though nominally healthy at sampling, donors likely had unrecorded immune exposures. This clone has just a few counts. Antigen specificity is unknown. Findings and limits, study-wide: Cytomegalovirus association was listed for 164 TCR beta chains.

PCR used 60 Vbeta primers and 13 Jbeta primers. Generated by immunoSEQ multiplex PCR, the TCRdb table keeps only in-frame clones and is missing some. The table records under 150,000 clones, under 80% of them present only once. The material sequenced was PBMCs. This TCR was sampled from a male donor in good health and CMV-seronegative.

The CDR3 loop reads CASSTLQGANTEAFF. The DNA of the CDR3 is TGTGCCAGCTCCACCCTACAGGGGGCGAACACTGAAGCTTTCTTT. The rearrangement links TRBV19 to TRBJ1-1, with 9 bases identical to TRBD1. With V trimmed by 9 bases and J by 1 base, 9 bases remained unmatched. The CDR3 is 15 amino acids. Germline V CDR1 and CDR2: LNHDA, SQIVND (reference sequence).